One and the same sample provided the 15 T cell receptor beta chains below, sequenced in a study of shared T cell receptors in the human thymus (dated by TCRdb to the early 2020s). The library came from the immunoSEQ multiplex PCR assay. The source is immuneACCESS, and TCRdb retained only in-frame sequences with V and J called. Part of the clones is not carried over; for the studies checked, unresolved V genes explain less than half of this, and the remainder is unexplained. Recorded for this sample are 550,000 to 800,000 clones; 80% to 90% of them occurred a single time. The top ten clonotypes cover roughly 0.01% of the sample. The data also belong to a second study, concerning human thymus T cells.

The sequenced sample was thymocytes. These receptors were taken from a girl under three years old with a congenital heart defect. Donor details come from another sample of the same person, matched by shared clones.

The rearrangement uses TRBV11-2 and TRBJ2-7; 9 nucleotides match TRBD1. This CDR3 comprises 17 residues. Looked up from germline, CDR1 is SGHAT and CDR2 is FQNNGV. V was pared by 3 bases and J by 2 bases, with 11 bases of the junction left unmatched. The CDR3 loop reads CASSFRYPRDRAYEQYF. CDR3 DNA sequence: TGTGCCAGCAGCTTCCGGTACCCCCGGGACAGGGCCTACGAGCAGTACTTC.

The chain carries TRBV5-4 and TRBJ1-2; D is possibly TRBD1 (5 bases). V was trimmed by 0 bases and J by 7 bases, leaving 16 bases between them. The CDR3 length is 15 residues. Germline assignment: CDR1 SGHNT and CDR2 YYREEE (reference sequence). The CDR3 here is CASSLDGQGVGGYTF. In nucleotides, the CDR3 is TGTGCCAGCAGCTTGGACGGTCAGGGCGTTGGTGGCTACACCTTC.

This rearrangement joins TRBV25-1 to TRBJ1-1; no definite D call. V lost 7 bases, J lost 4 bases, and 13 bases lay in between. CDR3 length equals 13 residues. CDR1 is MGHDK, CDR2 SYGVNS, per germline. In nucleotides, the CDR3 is TGTGCCAGCACCTTCCGGGGAAGCACTGAAGCTTTCTTT. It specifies CASTFRGSTEAFF.

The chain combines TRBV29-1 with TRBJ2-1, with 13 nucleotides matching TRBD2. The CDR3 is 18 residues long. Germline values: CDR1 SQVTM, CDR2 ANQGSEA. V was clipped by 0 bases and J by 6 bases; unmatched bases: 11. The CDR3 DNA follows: TGCAGCGTTGAAGACGCAATGGGACTAGCGGGGCCGGGCAATGAGCAGTTCTTC. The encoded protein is CSVEDAMGLAGPGNEQFF.

The CDR3 spells CASSSHGAGGRRRQETQYF. CDR3 nucleotides: TGTGCCAGCAGCTCGCACGGAGCGGGGGGGCGACGCAGACAAGAGACCCAGTACTTC. The chain couples TRBV11-2 to TRBJ2-5; 10 bases map to TRBD2. Germline loops: CDR1 SGHAT, CDR2 FQNNGV. This CDR3 is 19 amino acids long. Trimming at V came to 4 bases and at J to 2 bases, leaving 16 bases not matched to a gene. Full variable domain (rest looked up from reference TRBV11-2 and TRBJ2-5): EAGVAQSPRYKIIEKRQSVAFWCNPISGHATLYWYQQILGQGPKLLIQFQNNGVVDDSQLPKDRFSAERLKGVDSTLKIQPAKLEDSAVYLCASSSHGAGGRRRQETQYFGPGTRLLVL.

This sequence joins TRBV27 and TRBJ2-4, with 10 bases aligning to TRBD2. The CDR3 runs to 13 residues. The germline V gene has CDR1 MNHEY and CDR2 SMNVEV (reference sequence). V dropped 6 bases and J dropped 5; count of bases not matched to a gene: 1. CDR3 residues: CASRLAGENIQYF. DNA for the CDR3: TGTGCCAGCAGGCTAGCGGGGGAAAACATTCAGTACTTC.

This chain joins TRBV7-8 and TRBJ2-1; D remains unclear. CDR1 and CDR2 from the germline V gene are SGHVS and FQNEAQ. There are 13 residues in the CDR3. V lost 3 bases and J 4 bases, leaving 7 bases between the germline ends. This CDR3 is CASSLGRYNEQFF. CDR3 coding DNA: TGTGCCAGCAGCTTGGGCAGATACAATGAGCAGTTCTTC.

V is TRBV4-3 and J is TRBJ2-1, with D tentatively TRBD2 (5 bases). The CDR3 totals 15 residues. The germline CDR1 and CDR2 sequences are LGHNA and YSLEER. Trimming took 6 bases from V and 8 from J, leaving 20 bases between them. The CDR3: CASRLAEVVGHEQFF. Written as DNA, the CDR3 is TGCGCCAGCAGGCTCGCGGAGGTAGTCGGTCATGAGCAGTTCTTC.

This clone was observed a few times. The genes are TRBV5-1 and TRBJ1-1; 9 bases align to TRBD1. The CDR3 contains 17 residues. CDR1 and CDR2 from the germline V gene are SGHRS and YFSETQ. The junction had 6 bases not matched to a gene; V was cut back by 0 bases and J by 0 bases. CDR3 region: CASSLDGTGPMNTEAFF. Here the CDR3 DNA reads TGCGCCAGCAGCTTGGACGGGACAGGGCCTATGAACACTGAAGCTTTCTTT.

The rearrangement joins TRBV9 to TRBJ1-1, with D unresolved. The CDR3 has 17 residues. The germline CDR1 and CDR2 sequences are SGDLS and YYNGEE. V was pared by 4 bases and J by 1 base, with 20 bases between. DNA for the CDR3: TGTGCCAGCAGCCCCTTTGTCCGGGAGGGAGGGAACACTGAAGCTTTCTTT. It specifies CASSPFVREGGNTEAFF.

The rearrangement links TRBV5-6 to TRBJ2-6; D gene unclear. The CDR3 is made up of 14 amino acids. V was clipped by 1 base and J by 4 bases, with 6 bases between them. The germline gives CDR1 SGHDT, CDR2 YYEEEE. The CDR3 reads CASSLSPGANVLTF. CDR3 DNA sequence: TGTGCCAGCAGCTTGTCTCCCGGGGCCAACGTCCTGACTTTC.

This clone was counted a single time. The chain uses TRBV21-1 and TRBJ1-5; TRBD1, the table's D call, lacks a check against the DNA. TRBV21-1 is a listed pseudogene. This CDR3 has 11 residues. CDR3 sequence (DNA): TGTGCCAGCAGCAACAGGCAGCCCCAGCATTTT. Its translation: CASSNRQPQHF.

The CDR3 nucleotides are TGTGCCAGCAGTGTTCCCCGAAGCGCGTGGCGTTGGGAGACCCAGTACTTC. Protein: CASSVPRSAWRWETQYF. J is TRBJ2-5 and V is TRBV6-4; D remains unclear. V was shortened by 4 bases and J by 5 bases, with 23 bases between the two germline ends. The CDR3 has 17 amino acids. Germline CDR1 and CDR2: MRHNA and SNTAGT.

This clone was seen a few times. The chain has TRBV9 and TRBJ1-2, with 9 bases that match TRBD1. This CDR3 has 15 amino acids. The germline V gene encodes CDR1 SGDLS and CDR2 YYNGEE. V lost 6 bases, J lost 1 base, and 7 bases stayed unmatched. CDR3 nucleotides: TGTGCCAGCACCGGGACAGGGCCTATTAACTATGGCTACACCTTC. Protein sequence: CASTGTGPINYGYTF.

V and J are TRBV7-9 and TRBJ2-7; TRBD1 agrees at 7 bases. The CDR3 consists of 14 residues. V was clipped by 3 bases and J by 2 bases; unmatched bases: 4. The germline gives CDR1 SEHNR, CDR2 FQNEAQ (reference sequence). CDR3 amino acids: CASSFGTVAYEQYF. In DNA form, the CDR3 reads TGTGCCAGCAGCTTCGGGACAGTGGCCTACGAGCAGTACTTC.